This T cell receptor beta chain was found in a study of T cell responses to AZD1222 COVID-19 vaccine. Study-level information: Second-dose schedules of about 4 or about 12 weeks were combined. Study observations and caveats: Unmutated variant regions are reportedly targeted by nearly half of spike-specific TCRs. At study baseline, merely over 5 AZD1222 recipients were seropositive. The donor cohort was predominantly white British with a female majority, and clonal diversity may have been underestimated.

This CDR3 is 15 amino acids long. The germline CDR1 and CDR2 sequences are SGHNT and YYREEE (reference sequence). The trim removed 3 bases at V and 0 bases at J, leaving 3 bases unmatched. Using immunoSEQ multiplex PCR, the repertoire was profiled, and TCRdb retains in-frame clones only, with some absent. The sample includes 100,000 to 150,000 clones, about nine tenths seen only once; the top ten take more than 6%. In the case of this clone: Its antigen is not known.

Sequencing was performed on peripheral blood, taken on day 0 of AZD1222 vaccination. The receptor's source is an adult in good health. The J gene is TRBJ1-3, the V gene TRBV5-4, with 7 nucleotides matching TRBD1. The CDR3 here is CASSSGQTSGNTIYF. CDR3 DNA sequence: TGTGCCAGCAGCTCGGGACAGACCTCTGGAAACACCATATATTTT.